Following are 6 T cell receptor beta chains from one sample sequenced in a study of patients and donors after allogeneic stem cell transplantation. TCRdb fed the RT-PCR reads into MiXCR, producing one record per CDR3 protein. The data show 70,000 to 75,000 distinct CDR3 sequences, with around 27% seen just once and about 30% held by the top ten. Input material: blood, either unsorted or a sorted T cell fraction (not recorded which). These receptors came from a human donor who was either an allogeneic HSCT recipient or a stem cell or donor lymphocyte infusion donor (not recorded which). It is not recorded whose cells these are; they may come from a transplant donor.

The V gene is TRBV6-5, the J gene TRBJ1-2, with 9 bases aligning to TRBD1. CDR1 is MNHEY, CDR2 SVGAGI, per germline. CDR3 length: 15 amino acids. After removal of 5 bases from V and 7 bases from J, the junction contained 11 bases not matched to a gene. The CDR3 nucleotides read TGTGCCAGCAGTCGGCCGGGACAGGGAACGGCTGGCTACACCTTC. Protein product: CASSRPGQGTAGYTF.

This clonotype has more than one count but fewer than ten. The CDR3 here is CSARALGGGSYNEQFF. CDR3 coding DNA: TGCAGTGCTAGGGCCCTTGGGGGGGGCTCCTACAATGAGCAGTTCTTC. The rearrangement joins TRBV20-1 to TRBJ2-1; TRBD2 matches 7 bases. The ends lost 3 bases at V and 0 bases at J; junction bases unmatched: 8. The CDR3 totals 16 residues. In germline, CDR1 is DFQATT, CDR2 SNEGSKA (reference sequence).

This clonotype was detected a few times. V usage is TRBV15 and J usage is TRBJ1-2; D remains unclear. V was shortened by 3 bases and J by 6 bases, with 14 bases between the two germline ends. This CDR3 comprises 14 residues. CDR1 and CDR2 from the germline V gene are LNHNV and YYDKDF (reference sequence). As DNA, the CDR3 is TGTGCCACCAGCAGGGGCCCCGGATGGGATGGCTACACCTTC. This codes for CATSRGPGWDGYTF.

J is TRBJ2-5 and V is TRBV5-1, with TRBD2 identical over 8 bases. Unmatched junction bases numbered 12, after V lost 4 bases and J lost 4 bases. CDR3 size: 16 residues. Germline assignment: CDR1 SGHRS and CDR2 YFSETQ. CDR3 DNA sequence: TGCGCCAGCAGCCGCACACTAGCGGCGCTCGGAGAGACCCAGTACTTC. Translation gives CASSRTLAALGETQYF. Drawing the rest from reference TRBV5-1 and TRBJ2-5, the complete variable domain is KAGVTQTPRYLIKTRGQQVTLSCSPISGHRSVSWYQQTPGQGLQFLFEYFSETQRNKGNFPGRFSGRQFSNSRSEMNVSTLELGDSALYLCASSRTLAALGETQYFGPGTRLLVL.

The chain carries TRBV11-3 and TRBJ2-3; a weak D match, TRBD1 (6 bases). The CDR3 is made up of 15 amino acids. Deletions cut 3 bases from V and 0 bases from J, with 10 bases between. Germline CDR1 is SGHNT and CDR2 is YENEEA. This chain's CDR3 is CASSFGQSSTDTQYF. DNA for the CDR3: TGTGCCAGCAGCTTCGGACAGTCTAGCACAGATACGCAGTATTTT. Using reference TRBV11-3 and TRBJ2-3 for the parts outside the CDR3, the full variable domain is EAGVVQSPRYKIIEKKQPVAFWCNPISGHNTLYWYLQNLGQGPELLIRYENEEAVDDSQLPKDRFSAERLKGVDSTLKIQPAELGDSAVYLCASSFGQSSTDTQYFGPGTRLTVL.

This clonotype has at least ten counts. The V gene is TRBV2, the J gene TRBJ1-2; no clear D gene. Trimming took 3 bases from V and 3 from J, leaving 11 bases between them. Per germline, CDR1 SNHLY and CDR2 FYNNEI. This CDR3 region has 14 residues. This CDR3 reads CASSDRSRDYGYTF. In DNA form, the CDR3 reads TGTGCCAGCAGTGATCGGTCTCGGGACTATGGCTACACCTTC.